The 20 T cell receptor beta chains in this list originate from one sample, sequenced in a study of regulatory T cells in long-lasting Graves disease. Documented time point: newly diagnosed GD, antithyroid drugs for less than 3 months. TCR sequences were obtained from RNA taken from PBMCs. Library construction for TCR beta used iRepertoire HTBI primers and Arm-PCR of CDR3 regions. MiXCR, run by TCRdb on the multiplex PCR reads, gives a single entry per CDR3 protein. The sample contains a few hundred thousand distinct CDR3 sequences, approximately 15% of which appear only once. These data were likewise used in another study, on T cells in Graves' hyperthyroidism and ophthalmopathy.

The sample here was peripheral blood mononuclear cells (PBMCs), taken at new diagnosis, from a patient treated with antithyroid drugs. Source of these receptors: a man between 40 and 49 years old with Graves disease.

This clonotype was counted ten times or more. The chain is built from TRBV4-2 and TRBJ1-1; 7 nucleotides agree with TRBD1. Germline assignment: CDR1 LGHNA and CDR2 YNFKEQ. The J segment lost 4 bases and the V segment lost 4 bases, leaving 9 bases of the junction unmatched. This CDR3 comprises 15 residues. CDR3 bases: TGTGCCAGCAGCCTGCGACCGAGGGGGCCCACTGAAGCTTTCTTT. Translated, it gives CASSLRPRGPTEAFF.

This clonotype was detected only a few times. The chain is built from TRBV5-4 and TRBJ1-2; TRBD1 agrees at 7 bases. CDR1 is SGHNT and CDR2 is YYREEE in the germline V gene (reference sequence). V lost 4 bases and J lost 4; bases outside the gene matches: 10. The CDR3 sequence is 15 residues long. The CDR3: CASSRQGLGSYGYTF. In nucleotides, the CDR3 is TGTGCCAGCAGCAGACAGGGTCTAGGTAGCTATGGCTACACCTTC.

This clonotype was found many times. This chain links TRBV7-2 with TRBJ1-3; D remains unclear. Between the trimmed V and J ends, which lost 3 bases and 0 bases, there was a span of 12 bases. The CDR3 loop spans 16 amino acids. Germline-derived CDR1 and CDR2 are SGHTA and FQGNSA. CDR3: CASSFAPMSSGNTIYF. CDR3 DNA: TGTGCCAGCAGCTTCGCTCCGATGAGCTCTGGAAACACCATATATTTT. The full variable domain, rest sourced from reference TRBV7-2 and TRBJ1-3, is GAGVSQSPSNKVTEKGKDVELRCDPISGHTALYWYRQSLGQGLEFLIYFQGNSAPDKSGLPSDRFSAERTGGSVSTLTIQRTQQEDSAVYLCASSFAPMSSGNTIYFGEGSWLTVV.

This clonotype was counted ten times or more. The rearrangement uses TRBV5-6 and TRBJ1-1; 8 bases are shared with TRBD1. Germline values: CDR1 SGHDT, CDR2 YYEEEE. CDR3 length: 14 amino acids. The J segment lost 5 bases and the V segment lost 3 bases, leaving 6 bases of the junction unmatched. The CDR3 DNA follows: TGTGCCAGCAGCTGGGAGGACAGGGATACTGAAGCTTTCTTT. This gives the protein CASSWEDRDTEAFF. The whole variable domain, filled in from reference TRBV5-6 and TRBJ1-1, reads DAGVTQSPTHLIKTRGQQVTLRCSPKSGHDTVSWYQQALGQGPQFIFQYYEEEERQRGNFPDRFSGHQFPNYSSELNVNALLLGDSALYLCASSWEDRDTEAFFGQGTRLTVV.

The chain joins TRBV30 to TRBJ1-1; 7 bases align to TRBD1. This CDR3 comprises 14 residues. The V gene's germline CDR1 is GTSNPN and CDR2 SVGIG (reference sequence). Trimming took 4 bases from V and 3 from J; bases not matched to a gene: 8. This CDR3 reads CAWKLGQVYTEAFF. Here the CDR3 DNA reads TGTGCCTGGAAACTTGGACAGGTGTACACTGAAGCTTTCTTT.

This clonotype has a handful of counts. The CDR3 reads CASSLEAGLAGTDTQYF. In DNA, the CDR3 is TGTGCCAGCTCACTCGAAGCCGGACTAGCCGGCACAGATACGCAGTATTTT. This chain joins TRBV18 and TRBJ2-3; TRBD2 aligns across 8 bases. Germline CDR1 and CDR2: KGHSH and LQKENI. The CDR3 has 17 amino acids. The trim removed 4 bases at V and 1 base at J, leaving 10 bases unmatched. The full variable domain, in which reference TRBV18 and TRBJ2-3 provide the parts outside the CDR3, is NAGVMQNPRHLVRRRGQEARLRCSPMKGHSHVYWYRQLPEEGLKFMVYLQKENIIDESGMPKERFSAEFPKEGPSILRIQQVVRGDSAAYFCASSLEAGLAGTDTQYFGPGTRLTVL.

At least ten counts were recorded for this clonotype. This chain joins TRBV11-1 and TRBJ1-2, with 10 bases fitting TRBD1. V dropped 4 bases and J dropped 5; count of bases not matched to a gene: 7. The CDR3 is 15 residues long. The germline CDR1 and CDR2 sequences are SGHAT and FQDESV (reference sequence). The CDR3 region is CASSSAGTGVYGYTF. CDR3 in DNA: TGTGCCAGCAGCTCCGCCGGGACAGGGGTATATGGCTACACCTTC.

The table lists this clonotype with a few counts. The genes are TRBV5-1 and TRBJ2-5; no reliable D call. Trimming took off 7 bases at V and 1 base at J, with 11 bases between the two ends. CDR3 size: 13 residues. Germline V gene sequence: CDR1 SGHRS, CDR2 YFSETQ. The CDR3 DNA reads TGCGCCAGCTTGGACGGCTCCCAAGAGACCCAGTACTTC. This codes for CASLDGSQETQYF.

This clonotype showed up many times. V and J are TRBV2 and TRBJ2-7, with D perhaps assigned TRBD1 or TRBD2 (5 bases each). Per germline, CDR1 SNHLY and CDR2 FYNNEI. This CDR3 has 15 amino acids. Between the trimmed V and J ends, which lost 5 bases and 5 bases, there was a span of 19 bases. The CDR3 here is CASSRRDPTSDEQYF. CDR3 nucleotide sequence: TGTGCCAGCAGTCGCCGGGACCCCACCTCGGACGAGCAGTACTTC. Using reference TRBV2 and TRBJ2-7 for the parts outside the CDR3, the full variable domain is EPEVTQTPSHQVTQMGQEVILRCVPISNHLYFYWYRQILGQKVEFLVSFYNNEISEKSEIFDDQFSVERPDGSNFTLKIRSTKLEDSAMYFCASSRRDPTSDEQYFGPGTRLTVT.

The chain carries TRBV5-1 and TRBJ1-4, with 9 bases lining up with TRBD1. The germline gives CDR1 SGHRS, CDR2 YFSETQ. The V segment lost 3 bases and the J segment 8 bases; nucleotides outside the gene matches: 11. The CDR3 has 16 residues. The CDR3 sequence is CASSSGPRDREEKLFF. CDR3 nucleotides: TGCGCCAGCAGCTCTGGCCCGCGGGACAGGGAGGAAAAACTGTTTTTT.

This clonotype was recorded many times. The chain recombines TRBV28 with TRBJ2-5; no clear D gene. Trimming cost V 6 bases and J 5 bases, with 16 bases left between them. The CDR3 contains 14 residues. The germline V gene has CDR1 MDHEN and CDR2 SYDVKM. The CDR3 protein is CASSLGGRRETQYF. DNA of the CDR3: TGTGCCAGCAGCTTAGGCGGCCGTCGGGAGACCCAGTACTTC.

The rearrangement uses TRBV5-1 and TRBJ2-7; 7 bases fit TRBD1. V shed 4 bases and J 5 bases; nucleotides not matched to a gene: 12. Per the germline V gene, CDR1 is SGHRS and CDR2 is YFSETQ. The CDR3 is 15 residues long. Here the CDR3 reads CASSQGPGGINEQYF. The CDR3 nucleotides read TGCGCCAGCAGCCAGGGGCCAGGGGGTATTAACGAGCAGTACTTC.

This clonotype was counted only a few times. This sequence joins TRBV28 and TRBJ2-6, with D hard to call. CDR1 is MDHEN and CDR2 is SYDVKM in the germline V gene. V gave up 3 bases and J gave up 0 bases, with 6 bases separating them. The CDR3 consists of 15 residues. The CDR3 spells CASSFPTSGANVLTF. The CDR3 bases are TGTGCCAGCAGTTTCCCTACCTCTGGGGCCAACGTCCTGACTTTC.

In its sample, this clonotype was seen many times. V usage is TRBV11-2 and J usage is TRBJ1-4; D is unclear. Trimming left V 5 bases short and J 0 bases short, with 7 bases between. Germline V gene data show CDR1 as SGHAT and CDR2 as FQNNGV. CDR3 length: 14 amino acids. CDR3 nucleotides: TGTGCCAGCAGCCTGGTGGCAACTAATGAAAAACTGTTTTTT. Translated, it gives CASSLVATNEKLFF.

The chain combines TRBV7-9 with TRBJ2-6; no reliable D call. Germline values: CDR1 SEHNR, CDR2 FQNEAQ (reference sequence). This CDR3 has 15 amino acids. V gave up 4 bases and J gave up 0 bases, with 7 bases separating them. In nucleotides, the CDR3 is TGTGCCAGCAGCTCCCCGGGCTCTGGGGCCAACGTCCTGACTTTC. Translated: CASSSPGSGANVLTF.

This chain connects TRBV5-6 to TRBJ1-2; D is unclear. V lost 0 bases and J lost 6, with 18 bases in between. The CDR3 spans 16 residues. Looked up from germline, CDR1 is SGHDT and CDR2 is YYEEEE. The CDR3 bases are TGTGCCAGCAGCTTGGCCCGCGGGTCCGTCCTTGATGGCTACACCTTC. This codes for CASSLARGSVLDGYTF. Variable domain in full (rest from reference TRBV5-6 and TRBJ1-2): DAGVTQSPTHLIKTRGQQVTLRCSPKSGHDTVSWYQQALGQGPQFIFQYYEEEERQRGNFPDRFSGHQFPNYSSELNVNALLLGDSALYLCASSLARGSVLDGYTFGSGTRLTVV.

This clonotype appeared many times. The rearrangement joins TRBV12-3 or TRBV12-4 to TRBJ2-2; D unclear. V lost 3 bases and J lost 3, with 11 bases in between. The CDR3 has 15 residues. In DNA form, the CDR3 reads TGTGCCAGCAGTTTTGGGTTAGTTTACACCGGGGAGCTGTTTTTT. It yields the protein CASSFGLVYTGELFF.

This clonotype came up many times. The V gene is TRBV2, the J gene TRBJ2-5; 8 nucleotides line up with TRBD2. Germline assignment: CDR1 SNHLY and CDR2 FYNNEI. The J segment lost 5 bases and the V segment lost 8 bases, leaving 7 bases of the junction unmatched. This CDR3 contains 13 residues. In DNA form, the CDR3 reads TGTGCCAGCCACAGCGGGGGCGAGGAGACCCAGTACTTC. It translates to CASHSGGEETQYF.

In this sample, this clonotype turned up many times. The V call is TRBV6-2 or TRBV6-3, the J call TRBJ2-4; D unclear. The V end was cut by 2 bases, the J end by 12 bases, with 8 bases between. This CDR3 spans 11 amino acids. CDR1 MNHEY and CDR2 SVGEGT come from the germline V gene. CDR3 nucleotides: TGTGCCAGCAGTTACCGGTCTAATCAGTACTTC. This encodes CASSYRSNQYF.

This clonotype was counted between two and nine times. This rearrangement joins TRBV12-3 or TRBV12-4 to TRBJ1-5, with D possibly TRBD1 on 5 matching bases. The CDR3 loop spans 13 amino acids. V lost 5 bases to trimming and J lost 5 bases, with 10 bases between them. CDR3 protein: CASSGGYYQPQHF. The CDR3 DNA sequence: TGTGCCAGCAGTGGGGGGTACTATCAGCCCCAGCATTTT.